The T cell receptor beta chain under discussion was sequenced for a study of blood T cells in healthy people across ages. Study in general: Template switching captured about one barcoded beta molecule per two T cells. Study results and caveats: Long-lived and aged donors differed, with more naive CD4+ cells and higher diversity in the long-lived. The recorded TCR beta diversity per million T cells decreased in a roughly linear manner with age.

Isolation per sample recovered at least 6.5 million PBMCs. This clonotype was detected only a few times. What it recognizes is unknown. The authors ran a second PCR of roughly 6 to 12 cycles using a sample-barcoded 5' primer and a J-beta primer mix. From the 5' RACE reads, TCRdb called clonotypes with MiXCR, one entry per CDR3 protein. The sample includes some 690,000 distinct CDR3 sequences, approximately 22% of them seen just once. Sequencing was performed on blood. This TCR was recovered from a man in his 70s in good health.

The CDR3 spells CASSPYRSTDTQYF. CDR3 nucleotide sequence: TGTGCCAGCAGTCCCTATCGTTCCACAGATACGCAGTATTTT. This sequence joins TRBV12-3 or TRBV12-4 and TRBJ2-3, with D uncertain. Between the trimmed V and J ends, which lost 5 bases and 2 bases, there was a span of 11 bases. The CDR3 contains 14 residues.